This T cell receptor (beta chain) comes out of a study of T-cell memory formation after mild COVID-19. Study details: Across donors, TCR clusters were largely donor specific. Study findings and constraints: Clones that contracted from day 15 to 85 were balanced CD4/CD8, while later expanders leaned CD4+. The study found contracting CD4+ clones mainly in CM and EM and contracting CD8+ clones in EMRA.

TCR alpha and TCR beta cDNA libraries carrying sample barcodes and UMIs came from 5'RACE with constant-segment primers. TCRdb fed the 5' RACE reads into MiXCR, producing one record per CDR3 protein. Here the sample spans roughly 580,000 distinct CDR3 sequences, about a sixth being singletons. This clonotype has just a few counts. Antigen unknown. Germline V CDR1 and CDR2: MNHNS, SASEGT. CDR3 length: 13 residues. V lost 1 base, J lost 3 bases, and 6 bases lay in between. The sequencing input was PBMCs or a T cell subset sorted from them (not recorded which). This chain joins TRBV6-1 and TRBJ2-5, with unresolved D. The receptor's source is an adult woman who had mild COVID-19 (a few samples of this study predate the infection). Cell type and time point are not known. CDR3 sequence: CASSEVGKETQYF. DNA for the CDR3: TGTGCCAGCAGTGAAGTAGGGAAAGAGACCCAGTACTTC.